This T cell receptor (beta chain) is drawn from a study of cytomegalovirus exposure and HLA in healthy donors. Study-level information: Researchers previously reported finding roughly 120 million unique TCR beta sequences from 150 million to 200 million T cells. Regarding the study as a whole: TCR association rates varied by HLA locus in a later analysis, with DRB1 highest and HLA-C lowest. A prior analysis recorded that most TCR beta V segments were productive about 87% or about 30% of the time.

60 Vbeta and 13 Jbeta primers were used in PCR. Measured with immunoSEQ multiplex PCR; TCRdb has only the in-frame clones, and not every one. Here the sample spans about 98,000 clones, roughly two thirds being singletons. A word on this clone: What it binds is unknown.

The clonotype comes from a middle-aged man in good health and CMV-seronegative. The sequencing input was PBMCs.

CDR3 DNA: TGCGCCAGCAGCTTCCGGACTAGCGGGAGCGGAGAGACCCAGTACTTC. Translated: CASSFRTSGSGETQYF. The V call is TRBV5-1, the J call TRBJ2-5; 13 bases line up with TRBD2. Per germline, CDR1 SGHRS and CDR2 YFSETQ. The CDR3 loop spans 16 amino acids. The trim removed 2 bases at V and 4 bases at J, leaving 5 bases unmatched.